These 8 T cell receptor beta chains came from one sample sequenced in a study of blood T cells in healthy people across ages. Through a sample-barcoded 5' primer and a J-beta primer mix, a second PCR was run for about 6 to 11 cycles. Each CDR3 protein is one row after TCRdb ran MiXCR on the 5' RACE reads. The sample consists of about 750,000 distinct CDR3 sequences, 40% to 65% of them appearing once. Sequencing used blood. These receptor sequences come from an elderly man in good health.

The V and J genes are TRBV29-1 and TRBJ1-1; D possibly corresponds to TRBD1 (6 bases). This CDR3 has 13 residues. The V end lost 7 bases, the J end lost 4 bases, and 16 bases lay between the germline ends. CDR1 SQVTM and CDR2 ANQGSEA come from the germline V gene. This chain's CDR3 is CSARGGRITEAFF. CDR3 DNA: TGCAGCGCCAGAGGGGGGCGGATCACTGAAGCTTTCTTT. Filled out from reference TRBV29-1 and TRBJ1-1, the complete variable domain reads SAVISQKPSRDICQRGTSLTIQCQVDSQVTMMFWYRQQPGQSLTLIATANQGSEATYESGFVIDKFPISRPNLTFSTLTVSNMSPEDSSIYLCSARGGRITEAFFGQGTRLTVV.

There are a few counts of this clonotype. The V call is TRBV20-1, the J call TRBJ2-1, with D perhaps being TRBD1 or TRBD2 (5 bases each). CDR1 and CDR2 (germline): DFQATT, SNEGSKA (reference sequence). The CDR3 is 15 residues long. Trimming cost V 0 bases and J 6 bases, with 15 bases left between them. The CDR3 sequence: CSARDLSGRINEQFF. DNA for the CDR3: TGCAGTGCTAGAGATCTCTCGGGACGCATCAATGAGCAGTTCTTC.

This clonotype has at least ten counts. J is TRBJ1-1 and V is TRBV29-1; 9 nucleotides agree with TRBD1. Looked up from germline, CDR1 is SQVTM and CDR2 is ANQGSEA. This CDR3 comprises 14 residues. J lost 1 base, V lost 6 bases, and 6 bases had no gene match. The CDR3: CSVGKQGANTEAFF. As DNA, the CDR3 is TGCAGCGTCGGAAAACAGGGGGCGAACACTGAAGCTTTCTTT.

The chain employs TRBV6-2 or TRBV6-3 and TRBJ2-1; D may be TRBD1 (5 bases). This CDR3 has 16 amino acids. CDR1 and CDR2 from the germline V gene are MNHEY and SVGEGT. Trimming left V 3 bases short and J 5 bases short, with 17 bases between. CDR3 in DNA: TGTGCCAGCAGTTATTCGTGGGCTAGGGGAAACAATGAGCAGTTCTTC. Encoded protein: CASSYSWARGNNEQFF.

V usage is TRBV19 and J usage is TRBJ2-3; 10 bases map to TRBD1. This CDR3 region has 15 residues. J gave up 2 bases and V 5 bases, and 4 bases lay outside the gene matches. Germline CDR1 reads LNHDA; CDR2 reads SQIVND (reference sequence). The CDR3 loop reads CASSSGTGVTDTQYF. CDR3 coding DNA: TGTGCCAGTAGTTCCGGGACAGGGGTCACAGATACGCAGTATTTT.

This chain links TRBV24-1 with TRBJ1-4; 7 nucleotides agree with TRBD1. CDR3 length: 16 amino acids. The V and J ends lost 8 bases and 5 bases, in that order; junction bases with no gene match: 13. Germline V gene data show CDR1 as KGHDR and CDR2 as SFDVKD. This CDR3 reads CATKEGADIRNEKLFF. The CDR3 nucleotides read TGTGCCACCAAGGAGGGGGCAGATATAAGGAATGAAAAACTGTTTTTT.

The chain has TRBV12-3 or TRBV12-4 and TRBJ2-7; a weak D match, TRBD1 (5 bases). The CDR3 extends over 17 amino acids. The ends were cut back, 10 bases at V and 0 bases at J, with 25 bases in the middle. The DNA for the CDR3 is TGTGCCACCGAAACTCCACGTCGGTGGGGCATCTCCTACGAGCAGTACTTC. Translated, it gives CATETPRRWGISYEQYF.

The chain is built from TRBV28 and TRBJ2-7; 11 positions agree with TRBD2. Trimming at V came to 10 bases and at J to 6 bases, leaving 8 bases not matched to a gene. The germline V gene encodes CDR1 MDHEN and CDR2 SYDVKM. This CDR3 has 13 amino acids. The chain's CDR3 is CATVTSGRGEQYF. Here the CDR3 DNA reads TGTGCCACCGTTACTAGCGGGAGAGGCGAGCAGTACTTC. The variable domain in full, with the rest retrieved from reference TRBV28 and TRBJ2-7, is DVKVTQSSRYLVKRTGEKVFLECVQDMDHENMFWYRQDPGLGLRLIYFSYDVKMKEKGDIPEGYSVSREKKERFSLILESASTNQTSMYLCATVTSGRGEQYFGPGTRLTVT.